This T cell receptor (beta chain) was recorded in a study of Ad26.COV2.S vaccination and SARS-CoV-2 variants. Study as a whole: Donor allocation was to the COV1001 Ad26.COV2.S trial arm.

Treatment indicated: roughly 20 received Ad26.COV2.S at low or high dose, single or two shots; 5 received placebo; per-sample allocation not given. All samples were drawn on day 63, counting from the first vaccine or placebo injection. Assay used: immunoSEQ multiplex PCR; TCRdb lists only in-frame clones, some missing. The sample holds 350,000 to 450,000 clones, about four fifths seen once. The CDR3 extends over 14 amino acids. CDR1 is SGDLS, CDR2 YYNGEE, per germline. Trimming removed 7 bases at V and 0 bases at J, with 11 bases between. In regard to this clone: The antigen remains unidentified.

Study results and limitations: Similar non-spike TCR breadth was seen in vaccine and placebo recipients. Spike-specific TCR breadth ran higher among vaccine recipients than placebo recipients.

The rearrangement joins TRBV9 to TRBJ1-3; TRBD1 is a possible D gene (6 bases). The specimen was peripheral blood, collected in a trial of Ad26.COV2.S vaccine versus placebo. The TCR sequence derives from a person aged 18-65 years who received the Ad26.COV2.S COVID-19 vaccine or a placebo. The CDR3 nucleotides are TGTGCCAGCGTACGGGGGGCCTCTGGAAACACCATATATTTT. Translating gives CASVRGASGNTIYF. Variable domain in full (rest from reference TRBV9 and TRBJ1-3): DSGVTQTPKHLITATGQRVTLRCSPRSGDLSVYWYQQSLDQGLQFLIQYYNGEERAKGNILERFSAQQFPDLHSELNLSSLELGDSALYFCASVRGASGNTIYFGEGSWLTVV.